The rows below give T cell receptor beta chains drawn from one sample of a study of blood T cell repertoires in COVID-19. Produced via immunoSEQ multiplex PCR; TCRdb's table is partial and in-frame only. The repertoire has around 160,000 clones, 80% to 85% of them found once; the top ten carry roughly 5.7%. Sequencing used PBMCs or T cells enriched from blood (not recorded which). These receptors came from a woman between 45 and 60 years old who had been exposed to COVID-19. CDR3s include the opening cysteine and the closing phenylalanine or tryptophan. D genes are given only for firm matches. Clone size is given for some rows only: seen once, a few or many times, or a class if the clone is expanded.

d_gene | j_gene | abundance | v_gene | CDR3nt | CDR3aa
NA | TRBJ1-3 | few | TRBV5-4 | TGTGCCAGCAGCTTGGGACACTCTGGAAACACCATATATTTT | CASSLGHSGNTIYF
TRBD2 | TRBJ2-7 | NA | TRBV6-2/TRBV6-3 | TGTGCCAGCAGTTACCCAGCGGGAGAGGAGCAGTACTTC | CASSYPAGEEQYF
NA | TRBJ2-2 | NA | TRBV19 | TGTGCCAGTAAGGGGACACTAGTGAACACCGGGGAGCTGTTTTTT | CASKGTLVNTGELFF
NA | TRBJ1-2 | NA | TRBV6-5 | TGTGCCAGCAGTTACAATTCGTTGGGGGCGCTTGGCTACACCTTC | CASSYNSLGALGYTF
TRBD1 | TRBJ1-2 | NA | TRBV7-9 | TGTGCCAGCAGCCGACAGGGAAGTTTCTATGGCTACACCTTC | CASSRQGSFYGYTF
NA | TRBJ2-7 | NA | TRBV27 | TGTGCCAGCAGTTTATCCTCGCTGGCGACGGAGGAGCAGTACTTC | CASSLSSLATEEQYF
NA | TRBJ2-7 | NA | TRBV5-1 | TGCGCCAGCAGCTTGGGAGGGCTCCTCGCTGATGAGCAGTACTTC | CASSLGGLLADEQYF
NA | TRBJ2-7 | NA | TRBV6-5 | TGTGCCAGCAGCCGCAGCTCCTACGAGCAGTACTTC | CASSRSSYEQYF
TRBD1 | TRBJ1-1 | NA | TRBV2 | TGTGCCAGCAGGAGGGGGCGGGGTACTGAAGCTTTCTTT | CASRRGRGTEAFF
NA | TRBJ1-3 | NA | TRBV30 | TGTGCCTGCCACAGGGAGGGAAACACCATATATTTT | CACHREGNTIYF
NA | TRBJ2-7 | NA | TRBV4-1 | TGCGCCAGCAGCCAAGATCAGACGAGAGGGGGTTCGGGGGAGCAGTACTTC | CASSQDQTRGGSGEQYF
NA | TRBJ2-2 | NA | TRBV11-3 | TGTGCCAGCAGCCTCGCGGGCACCGGGGAGCTGTTTTTT | CASSLAGTGELFF
NA | TRBJ2-7 | NA | TRBV3-1/TRBV3-2 | TGTGCCCAAAACCCCCCCAGGTGGTCGTACGAGCAGTACTTC | CAQNPPRWSYEQYF
NA | TRBJ2-3 | NA | TRBV6-5 | TGTGCCAGCAGCCTACCCGGCGCGGGCCCAGATACGCAGTATTTT | CASSLPGAGPDTQYF
NA | TRBJ2-7 | NA | TRBV21-1 | TGTGCCAGCAGTCTAGCTGCCCCCTACGAGCAGTACTTC | CASSLAAPYEQYF
NA | TRBJ1-5 | NA | TRBV19 | TGTGCCAGTAGTATCACTGGACAGCGTAGCAATCAGCCCCAGCATTTT | CASSITGQRSNQPQHF
NA | TRBJ2-7 | NA | TRBV2 | TGTGCCAGCAGTGAAGCGCTTCGAGGGCCCTACGAGCAGTACTTC | CASSEALRGPYEQYF
NA | TRBJ1-4 | NA | TRBV18 | TGTGCCAGCTCACCATTCGTATCAGGGAAGGAAAAACTGTTTTTT | CASSPFVSGKEKLFF
NA | TRBJ2-3 | NA | TRBV7-2 | TGTGCCAGCAGCTTAGTCGCAGATACGCAGTATTTT | CASSLVADTQYF
NA | TRBJ2-3 | NA | TRBV3-1/TRBV3-2 | TGTGCCAGCAGCCTCAGGGGTGGCGATACGCAGTATTTT | CASSLRGGDTQYF
TRBD1 | TRBJ1-2 | NA | TRBV6-5 | TGTGCCAGCCGTTTACAACAGGGGCGGGATGGCTACACCTTC | CASRLQQGRDGYTF
NA | TRBJ2-7 | NA | TRBV7-2 | TGTGCCAGCAGCTTAGCGCTAAGACTCTACGAGCAGTACTTC | CASSLALRLYEQYF
TRBD1 | TRBJ2-2 | NA | TRBV13 | TGTGCCAGCACCACAAGACAGGGACGGACCGGGGAGCTGTTTTTT | CASTTRQGRTGELFF
NA | TRBJ2-1 | NA | TRBV6-2/TRBV6-3 | TGTGCCAGCAGCCTCGACAGAGTCAATGAGCAGTTCTTC | CASSLDRVNEQFF
NA | TRBJ2-1 | NA | TRBV19 | TGTGCCAGTAAGGCGGGCAGGAGCTACAATGAGCAGTTCTTC | CASKAGRSYNEQFF
TRBD1 | TRBJ1-1 | NA | TRBV7-2 | TGTGCCAGCAGCTTAGCGCTACAGGGGTCCACTGAAGCTTTCTTT | CASSLALQGSTEAFF
NA | TRBJ1-1 | NA | TRBV5-1 | TGCGCCAGCAGCCATCCGCAGGGGAACACTGAAGCTTTCTTT | CASSHPQGNTEAFF
NA | TRBJ1-6 | NA | TRBV5-1 | TGCGCCAGCAGCGCAGGGGCCTCCTATAATTCACCCCTCCACTTT | CASSAGASYNSPLHF
NA | TRBJ1-2 | NA | TRBV11-2 | TGTGCCAGCAGCTTAGAAGCGGGGGCGGGATATGGCTACACCTTC | CASSLEAGAGYGYTF
TRBD2 | TRBJ2-1 | NA | TRBV6-2/TRBV6-3 | TGTGCCAGCAGTTACCCGACCATAGCGGGAGGGCCGAATGAGCAGTTCTTC | CASSYPTIAGGPNEQFF
NA | TRBJ2-6 | NA | TRBV6-6 | TGTGCCAGCAGTCCACGGAGGCCTGGGGCCAACGTCCTGACTTTC | CASSPRRPGANVLTF
NA | TRBJ1-1 | NA | TRBV4-2 | TGTGCCAGCAGCTCAGAAGGAGGCTTAAGGGACACTGAAGCTTTCTTT | CASSSEGGLRDTEAFF
NA | TRBJ1-2 | NA | TRBV3-1/TRBV3-2 | TGTGCCAGCAGCCGAAGTACGGGTGGCTACACCTTC | CASSRSTGGYTF
TRBD2 | TRBJ2-2 | NA | TRBV10-1 | TGCGCCAGCAGTGATTCTAGCGGGGGGGGCACCGGGGAGCTGTTTTTT | CASSDSSGGGTGELFF
TRBD1 | TRBJ1-4 | NA | TRBV6-5 | TGTGCCAGCAGTTCCGGACAGGGGGGGTCTTGGAAACTGTTTTTT | CASSSGQGGSWKLFF